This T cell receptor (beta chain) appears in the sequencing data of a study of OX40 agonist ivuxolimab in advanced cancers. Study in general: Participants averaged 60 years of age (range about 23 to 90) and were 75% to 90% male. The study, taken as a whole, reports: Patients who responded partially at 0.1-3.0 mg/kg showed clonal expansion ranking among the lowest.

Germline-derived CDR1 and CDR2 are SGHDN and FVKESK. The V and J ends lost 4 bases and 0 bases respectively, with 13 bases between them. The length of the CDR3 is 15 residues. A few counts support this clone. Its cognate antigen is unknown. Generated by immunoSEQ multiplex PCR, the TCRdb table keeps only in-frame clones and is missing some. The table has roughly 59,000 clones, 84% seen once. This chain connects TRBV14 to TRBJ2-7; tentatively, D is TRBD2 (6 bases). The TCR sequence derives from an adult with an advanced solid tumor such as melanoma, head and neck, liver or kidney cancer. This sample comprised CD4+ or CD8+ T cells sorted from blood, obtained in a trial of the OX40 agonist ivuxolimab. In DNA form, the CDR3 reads TGTGCCAGCAGCCTGGGACTCTCGAGCTCCTACGAGCAGTACTTC. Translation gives CASSLGLSSSYEQYF.